These 8 T cell receptor beta chains were sequenced from one sample in a study of long-term antiretroviral therapy in people with HIV. Run at survey level, the immunoSEQ assay was version v3.0. Data came from immunoSEQ multiplex PCR; TCRdb stores just in-frame clones and leaves some out. Of more than 10,000 clones in the sample, 88% were seen once. Material: unsorted PBMCs, obtained 2.1 years after starting antiretroviral therapy. The source of these receptors is a woman in her 40s with HIV.

This clone occurred once. V and J are TRBV18 and TRBJ2-5; D gene uncertain. This CDR3 spans 12 amino acids. Trimming removed 1 base from V and 2 bases from J, with 2 bases in between. Germline lookup yields CDR1 KGHSH and CDR2 LQKENI. The CDR3 is CASSPQQETQYF. The CDR3 DNA reads TGTGCCAGCTCACCACAACAAGAGACCCAGTACTTC.

In DNA form, the CDR3 reads TGTGCCAGCAGTGCGACAGCCAGGGGTTACGAGCAGTACTTC. It yields the protein CASSATARGYEQYF. The V and J genes are TRBV6-1 and TRBJ2-7; tentatively, D is TRBD1 (6 bases). This CDR3 region has 14 residues. The V gene lost 4 bases and the J gene lost 4 bases, with 14 bases spanning the gap. Germline CDR1 MNHNS, CDR2 SASEGT.

CDR3 DNA: TGTGCCAGTAGTCCGGAACCGGGACAGGGGGCGTTTGGGGCTGAAGCTTTCTTT. This gives the protein CASSPEPGQGAFGAEAFF. The chain carries TRBV19 and TRBJ1-1, with 12 bases fitting TRBD1. J was trimmed by 6 bases and V by 5 bases; bases with no gene match: 16. The CDR3 loop spans 18 amino acids. Germline V lookup: CDR1 LNHDA, CDR2 SQIVND (reference sequence).

This clone has only one observation. V is TRBV7-9 and J is TRBJ1-2; D unclear. This CDR3 has 12 amino acids. The germline V gene encodes CDR1 SEHNR and CDR2 FQNEAQ (reference sequence). The ends were cut back, 6 bases at V and 4 bases at J, with 9 bases in the middle. The CDR3 coding sequence is TGTGCCAGCAGGAAGGACGTCTATGGCTACACCTTC. It is translated as CASRKDVYGYTF.

This clone is labeled as medium-sized. The rearrangement joins TRBV7-9 to TRBJ2-1; D call uncertain. Germline V CDR1 and CDR2: SEHNR, FQNEAQ (reference sequence). The CDR3 is made up of 16 amino acids. Trimming pared 2 bases from V and 4 bases from J, leaving 15 bases between. For the CDR3, the DNA is TGTGCCAGCAGCTTAAAAGGGATAAGTACTTACAATGAGCAGTTCTTC. Its protein product is CASSLKGISTYNEQFF.

The J gene is TRBJ1-1, the V gene TRBV9; 7 bases are a match to TRBD1. V shed 4 bases and J 1 base; nucleotides not matched to a gene: 7. Germline CDR1 and CDR2: SGDLS and YYNGEE. This CDR3 region has 15 residues. The CDR3 DNA reads TGTGCCAGCAGCCCCGGGACAGCTCAGAACACTGAAGCTTTCTTT. This encodes CASSPGTAQNTEAFF. Variable domain in full (rest from reference TRBV9 and TRBJ1-1): DSGVTQTPKHLITATGQRVTLRCSPRSGDLSVYWYQQSLDQGLQFLIQYYNGEERAKGNILERFSAQQFPDLHSELNLSSLELGDSALYFCASSPGTAQNTEAFFGQGTRLTVV.

The chain has TRBV5-1 and TRBJ2-7, with a possible D match to TRBD2 (7 bases). CDR1 is SGHRS, CDR2 YFSETQ, per germline. The CDR3 is 18 residues long. The ends were cut back, 2 bases at V and 2 bases at J, with 23 bases in the middle. CDR3 protein: CASSFVGGARTVAYEQYF. As DNA, the CDR3 is TGCGCCAGCAGCTTCGTGGGGGGGGCTAGGACAGTTGCCTACGAGCAGTACTTC.

This chain joins TRBV9 and TRBJ2-1; TRBD1 aligns across 10 bases. Germline loops: CDR1 SGDLS, CDR2 YYNGEE. This CDR3 is built from 15 residues. V lost 4 bases, J lost 9 bases, and 10 bases stayed unmatched. The CDR3 region is CASSTRQGAHGEQFF. CDR3 in DNA: TGTGCCAGCAGCACCCGACAGGGGGCGCATGGTGAGCAGTTCTTC.